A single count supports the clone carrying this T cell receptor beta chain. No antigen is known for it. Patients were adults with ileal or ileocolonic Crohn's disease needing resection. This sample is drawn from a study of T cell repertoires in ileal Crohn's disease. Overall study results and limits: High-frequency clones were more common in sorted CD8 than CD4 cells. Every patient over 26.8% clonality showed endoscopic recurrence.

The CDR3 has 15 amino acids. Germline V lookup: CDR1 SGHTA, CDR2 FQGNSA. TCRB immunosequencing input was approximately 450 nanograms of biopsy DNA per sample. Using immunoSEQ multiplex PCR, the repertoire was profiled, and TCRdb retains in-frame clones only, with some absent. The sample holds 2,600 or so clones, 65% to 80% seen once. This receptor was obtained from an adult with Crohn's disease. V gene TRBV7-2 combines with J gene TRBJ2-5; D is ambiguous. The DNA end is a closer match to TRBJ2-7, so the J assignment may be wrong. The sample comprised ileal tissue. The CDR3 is CASSLANNRFYEQYF. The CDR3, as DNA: TGTGCCAGCAGCTTAGCGAATAACAGATTCTACGAGCAGTACTTC.